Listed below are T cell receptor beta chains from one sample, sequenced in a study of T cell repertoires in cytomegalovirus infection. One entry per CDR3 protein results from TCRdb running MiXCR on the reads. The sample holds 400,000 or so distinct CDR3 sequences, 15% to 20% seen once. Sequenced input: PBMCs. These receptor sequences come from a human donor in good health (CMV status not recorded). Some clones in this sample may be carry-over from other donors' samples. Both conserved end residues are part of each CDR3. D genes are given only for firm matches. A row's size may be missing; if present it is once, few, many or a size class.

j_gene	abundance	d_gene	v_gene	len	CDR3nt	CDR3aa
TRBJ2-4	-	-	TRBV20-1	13	TGCAGTGCTGAGCCGGTGGCCAAAAACATTCAGTACTTC	CSAEPVAKNIQYF
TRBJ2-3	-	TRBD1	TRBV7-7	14	TGTGCCAGCAGCTTGAGAACAGGGGCAGATACGCAGTATTTT	CASSLRTGADTQYF
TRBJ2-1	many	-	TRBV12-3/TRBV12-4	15	TGTGCCAGCAGATTAATGGGTGGAGGACCGGATGAGCAGTTCTTC	CASRLMGGGPDEQFF
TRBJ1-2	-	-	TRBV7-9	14	TGTGCCAGCAGTTTCGATCCCGGGGCGGATGGCTACACCTTC	CASSFDPGADGYTF
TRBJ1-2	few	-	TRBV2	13	TGTGCCAGTAGTGACCGGGGGCCGAGCGGCTACACCTTC	CASSDRGPSGYTF
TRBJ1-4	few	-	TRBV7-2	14	TGTGCCAGCAGCTTAGGGGGTAGGGGTGGAAAACTGTTTTTT	CASSLGGRGGKLFF
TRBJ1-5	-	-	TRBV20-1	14	TGCAGTGCGGGTCGCCTCGGGCCGAGTCAGCCCCAGCATTTT	CSAGRLGPSQPQHF
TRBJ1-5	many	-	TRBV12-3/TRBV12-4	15	TGTGCCAGCAGTGGCGGCCTCATTGGCAATCAGCCCCAGCATTTT	CASSGGLIGNQPQHF
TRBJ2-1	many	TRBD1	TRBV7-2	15	TGTGCCAGCAACATAGTGGGACAGTTGGTCGATGAGCAGTTCTTC	CASNIVGQLVDEQFF
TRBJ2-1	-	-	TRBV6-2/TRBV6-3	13	TGTGCCAGCAGTTATGGGGGGGCGTATGAGCAGTTCTTC	CASSYGGAYEQFF
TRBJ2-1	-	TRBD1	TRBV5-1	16	TGCGCCAGCAGCTCCACTACAGGGGTAGTTTACAATGAGCAGTTCTTC	CASSSTTGVVYNEQFF
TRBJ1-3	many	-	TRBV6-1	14	TGTGCCAGCGACCAGGGGTTTGCTGGAAACACCATATATTTT	CASDQGFAGNTIYF
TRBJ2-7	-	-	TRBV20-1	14	TGCAGTGCTAGAAGGTCGGGACGGTCCTACGAGCAGTACTTC	CSARRSGRSYEQYF
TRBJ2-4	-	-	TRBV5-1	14	TGCGCCAGCAGCTTGGCTTCCGACGGGAACATTCAGTACTTC	CASSLASDGNIQYF
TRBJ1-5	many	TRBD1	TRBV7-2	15	TGTGCCAGCACCCAGGGGGGGAATAGCAATCAGCCCCAGCATTTT	CASTQGGNSNQPQHF
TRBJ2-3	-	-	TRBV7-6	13	TGTGCCAGCAGCCCACGTATACGGGATACGCAGTATTTT	CASSPRIRDTQYF
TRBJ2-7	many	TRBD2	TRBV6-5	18	TGTGCCAGCAGTTACTCGGCGGGAGGGATATCAAGATCCTACGAGCAGTACTTC	CASSYSAGGISRSYEQYF
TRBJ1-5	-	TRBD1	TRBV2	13	TGTGCCAGCAGCACTACAGGGGACCAGCCCCAGCATTTT	CASSTTGDQPQHF
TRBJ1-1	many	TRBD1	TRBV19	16	TGTGCCAGTAGTTACCCGGGACAGGGAAGGAACACTGAAGCTTTCTTT	CASSYPGQGRNTEAFF
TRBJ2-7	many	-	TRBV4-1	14	TGCGCCAGCAGCCAGCAACAGCTTGGGGTCGAGCAGTACTTC	CASSQQQLGVEQYF
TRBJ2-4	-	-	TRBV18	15	TGTGCCAGCTCACCGACAGGACCAGCCAAAAACATTCAGTACTTC	CASSPTGPAKNIQYF
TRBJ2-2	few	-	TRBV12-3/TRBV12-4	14	TGTGCCAGCACCCGAGGAGGGGGCACCGGGGAGCTGTTTTTT	CASTRGGGTGELFF
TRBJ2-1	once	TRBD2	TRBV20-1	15	TGCAGTGCTAGAGCGAGAGCGGGGAGCTTCAATGAGCAGTTCTTC	CSARARAGSFNEQFF
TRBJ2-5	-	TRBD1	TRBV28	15	TGTGCCAGCAGTCGGGACAGGAATAGACAAGAGACCCAGTACTTC	CASSRDRNRQETQYF
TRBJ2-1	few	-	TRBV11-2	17	TGTGCCAGCAGCATGGGTGACTATACCAGAGGGTTAGATGAGCAGTTCTTC	CASSMGDYTRGLDEQFF
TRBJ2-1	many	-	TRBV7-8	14	TGTGCCAGCAGCTTAACCTGGCAACACGACGAGCAGTTCTTC	CASSLTWQHDEQFF
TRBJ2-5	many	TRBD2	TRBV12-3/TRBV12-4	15	TGTGCCAGCAGAGCACGGGGGGGGCCGGAAGAGACCCAGTACTTC	CASRARGGPEETQYF
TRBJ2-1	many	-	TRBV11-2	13	TGTGCCAGCAGCTCGGGCCTAGCGAATGAGCAGTTCTTC	CASSSGLANEQFF
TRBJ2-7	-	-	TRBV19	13	TGTGCCAGTAGTATAACCGGTTCCTACGAGCTGTACTTC	CASSITGSYELYF
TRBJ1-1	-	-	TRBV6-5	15	TGTGCCAGCAGTTACGGGGGCCCCTCAATCACTGAAGCTTTCTTT	CASSYGGPSITEAFF
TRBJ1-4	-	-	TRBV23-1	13	TGCGCCAGCAGGACAGCTAGAAATGAAAAACTGTTTTTT	CASRTARNEKLFF
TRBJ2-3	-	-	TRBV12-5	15	TGTGCTAGTGGTTTGGTAAGGGCCGCCCCAGATACGCAGTATTTT	CASGLVRAAPDTQYF
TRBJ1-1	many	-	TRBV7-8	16	TGTGCCAGCAGCCGAAGCTCCGGCATATCGAACACTGAAGCTTTCTTT	CASSRSSGISNTEAFF
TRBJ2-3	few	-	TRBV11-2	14	TGTGCCAGCTCCCGGGGCGGGGCCACAGATACGCAGTATTTT	CASSRGGATDTQYF
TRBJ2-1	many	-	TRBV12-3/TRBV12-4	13	TGTGCCAGCAGTCCACTAGGGGGTACTGAGCAGTTCTTC	CASSPLGGTEQFF
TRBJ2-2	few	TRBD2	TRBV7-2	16	TGTGCCAGCAGCCCGCGGGGGGATTCGAACACCGGGGAGCTGTTTTTT	CASSPRGDSNTGELFF
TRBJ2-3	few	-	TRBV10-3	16	TGTGCCATCAGTGAATCCCTCGATCATTACACAGATACGCAGTATTTT	CAISESLDHYTDTQYF
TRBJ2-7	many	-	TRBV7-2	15	TGTGCCAGCAGCTCCCCAGTTGTGAGCCCCTACGAGCAGTACTTC	CASSSPVVSPYEQYF
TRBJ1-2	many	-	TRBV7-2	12	TGTGCCAGCAGCTTAGTGAACTATGGCTACACCTTC	CASSLVNYGYTF
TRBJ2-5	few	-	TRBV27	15	TGTGCCAGCAGTTTATGGCCGTTTGCCCAAGAGACCCAGTACTTC	CASSLWPFAQETQYF
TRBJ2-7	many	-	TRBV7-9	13	TGTGCCAGCAGCTTAGCGACAGCCTACGAGCAGTACTTC	CASSLATAYEQYF
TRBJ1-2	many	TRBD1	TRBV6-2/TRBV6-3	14	TGTGCCAGCAGCCAGCCCGGGACAGGGTATGGCTACACCTTC	CASSQPGTGYGYTF
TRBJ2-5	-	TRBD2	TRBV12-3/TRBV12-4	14	TGTGCCAGCCTTGACGGGGGGGCCCAAGAGACCCAGTACTTC	CASLDGGAQETQYF
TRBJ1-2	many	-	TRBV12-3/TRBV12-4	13	TGTGCCAGCAGTTTAGGGCCAGGGGAAGGCTACACCTTC	CASSLGPGEGYTF
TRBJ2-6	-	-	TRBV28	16	TGTGCCAGCAGCCAGGGACAACCCTCTGGGGCCAACGTCCTGACTTTC	CASSQGQPSGANVLTF
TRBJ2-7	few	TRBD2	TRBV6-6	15	TGTGCCAGCAGTCAGGGACTAGCGGGACCCTACGAGCAGTACTTC	CASSQGLAGPYEQYF
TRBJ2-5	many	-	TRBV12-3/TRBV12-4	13	TGTGCCAGCAGTTTAGGGGGGACAGAGACCCAGTACTTC	CASSLGGTETQYF
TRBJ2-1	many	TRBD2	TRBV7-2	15	TGTGCCAGCAGCCTGGCTAGCGGGGCCGGCAATGAGCAGTTCTTC	CASSLASGAGNEQFF
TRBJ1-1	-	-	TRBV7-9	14	TGTGCCAGCAGCTTAGGCGAATTGAACACTGAAGCTTTCTTT	CASSLGELNTEAFF
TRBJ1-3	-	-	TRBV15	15	TGTGCCACCAGCAGAGATCCAGCGCTCTGGAACACCATATATTTT	CATSRDPALWNTIYF
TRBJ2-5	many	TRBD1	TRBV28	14	TGTGCCAGCAGTTTTGGGACAGGGGGCCTGACCCAGTACTTC	CASSFGTGGLTQYF
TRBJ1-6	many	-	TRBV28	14	TGTGCCAGCAGTTTACCCAGGATTAATTCACCCCTCCACTTT	CASSLPRINSPLHF
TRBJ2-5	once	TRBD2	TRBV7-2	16	TGTGCCAGCAGTCGCGGAATAGCGGGAGGGGGAGAGACCCAGTACTTC	CASSRGIAGGGETQYF
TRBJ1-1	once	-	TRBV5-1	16	TGCGCCAGCAGCTTCCGGGTCGCGAAGCGGAACACTGAAGCTTTCTTT	CASSFRVAKRNTEAFF
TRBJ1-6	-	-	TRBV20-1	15	TGCAGTGCCAGATGGGACCCGGAGGTTGGTTCACCCCTCCACTTT	CSARWDPEVGSPLHF